A selection of T cell receptor beta chains follows, all from one sample in a study of post-analysis software for immune sequencing data. TCRdb recomputed calls from the PCR reads with MiXCR, one row per CDR3 protein. The sample has about half a million distinct CDR3 sequences, roughly 34% seen once. Sequencing input: blood. The source of these receptors is a girl under 18 with multiple sclerosis. CDR3s include the opening cysteine and the closing phenylalanine or tryptophan. The D gene is left open where the match is weak. Clone sizes are given selectively: once, few, many, or a class where the clone is expanded.

TRBV29-1	12	many	NA	TRBJ1-2	TGCAGCGTTGGCGACAGAAACTATGGCTACACCTTC	CSVGDRNYGYTF
TRBV6-6	14	few	TRBD1	TRBJ1-4	TGTGCCAGCACCCGGGGACAGGGGGCTGAAAAACTGTTTTTT	CASTRGQGAEKLFF
TRBV20-1	14	NA	NA	TRBJ2-5	TGCAGTGCTTCTTATATCGGGGGGCAGGGGGCCCAGTACTTC	CSASYIGGQGAQYF
TRBV7-2	13	few	NA	TRBJ2-1	TGTGCCAGCAGCCACGAGACAGGACGTGAGCAGTTCTTC	CASSHETGREQFF
TRBV12-3/TRBV12-4	14	NA	TRBD1	TRBJ1-2	TGTGCCAGCAGGGGGACAGGGGGCTGGTTTGGCTACACCTTC	CASRGTGGWFGYTF
TRBV12-3/TRBV12-4	13	few	NA	TRBJ2-7	TGTGCCACCCAAGGGGCAGATCAGTACGAGCAGTACTTC	CATQGADQYEQYF
TRBV2	15	few	NA	TRBJ2-3	TGTGCCAGCAGTGGGGATTCGGTACACACAGATACGCAGTATTTT	CASSGDSVHTDTQYF
TRBV4-1	15	NA	NA	TRBJ1-2	TGCGCCAGCAGCCAAGAGATACTATTCCTAAGGGGCTACACCTTC	CASSQEILFLRGYTF
TRBV18	16	NA	NA	TRBJ2-5	TGTGCCAGCTCACCACTCCCACAGGGTGGTACAGAGACCCAGTACTTC	CASSPLPQGGTETQYF
TRBV14	18	NA	NA	TRBJ2-2	TGTGCCAGCAGCCAAGATCTACCGGGGGGCGCGAACACCGGGGAGCTGTTTTTT	CASSQDLPGGANTGELFF
TRBV4-1	15	few	NA	TRBJ2-4	TGCGCCAGCAGCCAAGTACGTGGGACCATGGGCATTCAGTACTTC	CASSQVRGTMGIQYF
TRBV10-3	14	NA	NA	TRBJ1-4	TGTGCCATCAGTGAGACAGGCCCTAATGAAAAACTGTTTTTT	CAISETGPNEKLFF
TRBV20-1	13	few	NA	TRBJ2-3	TGCAGTGCTACGGACGGGAGCACAGATACGCAGTATTTT	CSATDGSTDTQYF
TRBV6-2/TRBV6-3	17	few	NA	TRBJ2-1	TGTGCCAGCAGTTATCCCCCCTCTAGCGCCGCCTACAATGAGCAGTTCTTC	CASSYPPSSAAYNEQFF
TRBV3-1	16	NA	TRBD2	TRBJ2-7	TGTGCCAGCAGCACGACTAGCGGGGGGGCCTCCTACGAGCAGTACTTC	CASSTTSGGASYEQYF
TRBV7-2	13	NA	TRBD1	TRBJ2-5	TGTGCCAGCAGCCCCGGGACAGAAGAGGCCCAGTACTTC	CASSPGTEEAQYF
TRBV12-3/TRBV12-4	16	NA	NA	TRBJ1-1	TGTGCCAGCAGTTTTGGAGGGGTACCTTCAGGCACTGAAGCTTTCTTT	CASSFGGVPSGTEAFF
TRBV20-1	13	NA	NA	TRBJ2-7	TGCAGTGCTAGTGCAGATATGAGGTACGAGCAGTACTTC	CSASADMRYEQYF
TRBV6-5	15	NA	TRBD2	TRBJ2-1	TGTGCCAGCAGTTACTCAAGCGGGGACTACAATGAGCAGTTCTTC	CASSYSSGDYNEQFF
TRBV5-1	17	few	TRBD2	TRBJ2-3	TGTGCCAGCAGCTTTAGCGGACTAGCGGGGGAATCGGATACGCAGTATTTT	CASSFSGLAGESDTQYF
TRBV12-3/TRBV12-4	13	NA	TRBD1	TRBJ2-5	TGTGCCAGCAGGGCGACAGGGCCCGAGACCCAGTACTTC	CASRATGPETQYF
TRBV7-3	16	many	NA	TRBJ2-1	TGTGCCAGCAGCTCATCCCAGACTAGGGGATACAATGAGCAGTTCTTC	CASSSSQTRGYNEQFF
TRBV12-3/TRBV12-4	15	few	TRBD2	TRBJ2-1	TGTGCCGGCAGTCCGACTAGCGGGGGGTCCAATGAGCAGTTCTTC	CAGSPTSGGSNEQFF
TRBV4-2	13	NA	NA	TRBJ2-5	TGTGCCAGCAGCCAAGAGGTTACGGGTCCGGGGTACTTC	CASSQEVTGPGYF
TRBV7-3	15	NA	TRBD1	TRBJ1-6	TGTGCCAGCAGCTCCATTGGACAGGGGAATTCACCCCTCCACTTT	CASSSIGQGNSPLHF
TRBV20-1	15	few	TRBD2	TRBJ2-5	TGCAGTGCTAGGGCTAGCGGGGTCCTCCAAGAGACCCAGTACTTC	CSARASGVLQETQYF
TRBV10-3	16	NA	TRBD2	TRBJ2-3	TGTGCCATCAGTGAAGTCGCGGGGGAAAGCACAGATACGCAGTATTTT	CAISEVAGESTDTQYF
TRBV20-1	15	NA	TRBD1	TRBJ2-7	TGCAGTGCTTATGATCGGACAGGGCGCTCCTACGAGCAGTACTTC	CSAYDRTGRSYEQYF
TRBV5-1	13	NA	NA	TRBJ1-1	TGCGCCAGCAGCTTCACGTACGGGGATGAGGCTTTCTTT	CASSFTYGDEAFF
TRBV6-1	11	few	NA	TRBJ2-7	TGTGCCAGCAGTGAAGCGGGGGAGCAGTACTTC	CASSEAGEQYF
TRBV29-1	14	NA	TRBD1	TRBJ1-5	TGCAGCGTTGTTGGGACAGACCCCAATCAGCCCCAGCATTTT	CSVVGTDPNQPQHF
TRBV5-6	17	few	NA	TRBJ2-5	TGTGCCAGCAGCCCCTACCTCGGGGGACGGTACCAAGAGACCCAGTACTTC	CASSPYLGGRYQETQYF
TRBV6-1	14	once	NA	TRBJ2-2	TGTGCCAGCAGCCCAACATCGTACACCGGGGAGCTGTTTTTT	CASSPTSYTGELFF
TRBV4-1	16	NA	TRBD1	TRBJ1-1	TGCGCCAGCAGCCAAGATGGCGACAGGGCAGGCACTGAAGCTTTCTTT	CASSQDGDRAGTEAFF
TRBV18	16	NA	NA	TRBJ1-2	TGTGCCAGCTCACCCATAGTGACAGCTTGGAACTATGGCTACACCTTC	CASSPIVTAWNYGYTF
TRBV29-1	13	NA	NA	TRBJ2-2	TGCAGCGTTGAAGCTCCGAACACCGGGGAGCTGTTTTTT	CSVEAPNTGELFF
TRBV5-4	15	many	TRBD2	TRBJ2-5	TGTGCCAGCAGCCTAGGCCCGAGACTAGCTGAGACCCAGTACTTC	CASSLGPRLAETQYF
TRBV20-1	19	NA	NA	TRBJ1-2	TGCAGTGCTATAAGGGCCCCCGGGCCAGCGCCCGGCTCTAACTATGGCTACACCTTC	CSAIRAPGPAPGSNYGYTF
TRBV20-1	12	few	NA	TRBJ2-7	TGCAGTGCTAGAGCGGGTTTGTACGAGCAGTACTTC	CSARAGLYEQYF
TRBV2	14	NA	NA	TRBJ2-4	TGTGCCAGCAGTGCCAGGACCTCCAATGGCATTCAGTACTTC	CASSARTSNGIQYF
TRBV6-2/TRBV6-3	16	NA	TRBD1	TRBJ1-5	TGTGCCAGCAGGTCGGGAAGGGGGCTGACGGATCAGCCCCAGCATTTT	CASRSGRGLTDQPQHF
TRBV20-1	16	few	NA	TRBJ1-2	TGCAGTGCTAGAGGGGTGGGAGGCAGGGACGTCTATGGCTACACCTTC	CSARGVGGRDVYGYTF
TRBV12-3/TRBV12-4	14	NA	NA	TRBJ1-2	TGTGCCAGCAGTTTTGAACGCCGCACCTATGGCTACACCTTC	CASSFERRTYGYTF